The sequence of this TCR beta chain was determined in a study of T cell clonotyping in hematopoietic cell transplantation. Germline V gene sequence: CDR1 LNHDA, CDR2 SQIVND (reference sequence). V lost 4 bases and J 4 bases, leaving 7 bases between the germline ends. The length of the CDR3 is 12 residues. Assay used: immunoSEQ multiplex PCR; TCRdb lists only in-frame clones, some missing. The data contain nearly 70,000 clones, approximately 94% of them seen just once; the ten biggest clones take up more than 1.5%. The chain couples TRBV19 to TRBJ1-2; possible D gene TRBD1, 6 bases. Input material: peripheral blood mononuclear cells. The TCR comes from a man aged 50-60 years in good health. Some clones in this sample may be carry-over from other donors' samples. CDR3 nucleotides: TGTGCCAGTAGTAGGACAGCCTATGGCTACACCTTC. This translates into CASSRTAYGYTF.